Each of the 23 T cell receptor beta chains below was sequenced from the same sample in a study of blood T cell repertoires in COVID-19. TCRdb keeps only in-frame clones here, not all; method: immunoSEQ multiplex PCR. The sample lists approximately 130,000 clones, about 86% seen once, with approximately 20% in the top ten. Sequenced material: peripheral blood. These receptors were obtained from a woman aged 45-65 years who had recovered from COVID-19.

The gene calls are TRBV7-3 and TRBJ1-2; D not resolved. The germline V and J ends were trimmed by 5 bases and 5 bases, with 12 bases remaining between them. CDR3 length: 13 residues. The germline CDR1 and CDR2 sequences are SGHTA and FQGTGA. As DNA, the CDR3 is TGTGCCAGCAGCCTGGGCAGAGGGTATGGCTACACCTTC. Its translation: CASSLGRGYGYTF.

The chain carries TRBV12-5 and TRBJ1-1; 10 bases are shared with TRBD1. Trimming removed 0 bases from V and 6 bases from J; junction bases left unmatched: 7. This CDR3 is built from 16 residues. Germline V CDR1 and CDR2: LGHNT, FRNRAP. DNA of the CDR3: TGTGCTAGTGGTTTGGTTAGACAGGGGGCACGACCTGAAGCTTTCTTT. It codes for CASGLVRQGARPEAFF.

The rearrangement links TRBV2 to TRBJ1-2; 8 bases align to TRBD1. Germline lookup yields CDR1 SNHLY and CDR2 FYNNEI. V trimming: 7 bases; J trimming: 4 bases; junction bases outside the gene matches: 2. The CDR3 spans 12 residues. CDR3 loop: CASIQGVYGYTF. CDR3 in DNA: TGTGCCAGCATACAGGGGGTCTATGGCTACACCTTC.

The chain joins TRBV4-3 to TRBJ2-7, with a possible D match to TRBD2 (5 bases). V gave up 0 bases and J gave up 7 bases, with 13 bases separating them. The CDR3 runs to 14 residues. Looked up from germline, CDR1 is LGHNA and CDR2 is YSLEER. The CDR3 sequence is CASSQDRGPGEQYF. Written as DNA, the CDR3 is TGCGCCAGCAGCCAAGATAGAGGTCCGGGGGAGCAGTACTTC.

This chain uses TRBV3-1 (or the pseudogene TRBV3-2) with TRBJ2-5; 8 nucleotides match TRBD1. The germline V gene encodes CDR1 LGHDT and CDR2 YNNKEL (reference sequence). After removal of 6 bases from V and 5 bases from J, the junction contained 11 bases not matched to a gene. This CDR3 has 15 residues. CDR3 residues: CASRRTNRGRETQYF. The CDR3 DNA is TGTGCCAGCAGGCGGACTAACAGGGGGAGGGAGACCCAGTACTTC.

The chain links TRBV30 to TRBJ1-1; 9 bases align to TRBD1. The CDR3 loop spans 12 amino acids. Trimming took 8 bases from V and 4 from J; bases not matched to a gene: 5. From germline, CDR1 is GTSNPN and CDR2 SVGIG (reference sequence). CDR3 bases: TGTGCCCGGGACAGGGAGGGCACTGAAGCTTTCTTT. Translating gives CARDREGTEAFF.

The chain joins TRBV6-6 to TRBJ1-2; a possible D gene is TRBD1 (5 bases). This CDR3 comprises 15 residues. V was shortened by 5 bases and J by 0 bases, with 13 bases between the two germline ends. Germline V gene data show CDR1 as MNHNY and CDR2 as SVGAGI (reference sequence). CDR3 amino acids: CASSPPTGANYGYTF. CDR3 DNA: TGTGCCAGCAGTCCTCCAACAGGAGCTAACTATGGCTACACCTTC.

J is TRBJ2-1 and V is TRBV7-9; a possible D gene is TRBD1 (6 bases). This CDR3 contains 14 residues. Germline V lookup: CDR1 SEHNR, CDR2 FQNEAQ (reference sequence). V lost 3 bases, J lost 8 bases, and 14 bases lay in between. CDR3 loop: CASSFLGARYEQFF. DNA of the CDR3: TGTGCCAGCAGCTTTTTGGGGGCTAGGTATGAGCAGTTCTTC.

The chain combines TRBV6-2 or TRBV6-3 with TRBJ2-5; 10 positions agree with TRBD1. J was trimmed by 5 bases and V by 5 bases; bases with no gene match: 11. From germline, CDR1 is MNHEY and CDR2 SVGEGT. This CDR3 contains 16 residues. The DNA of the CDR3 is TGTGCCAGCAGTGTTCATGGGACAGGGGTTTTGGAGACCCAGTACTTC. Translated: CASSVHGTGVLETQYF.

The chain recombines TRBV5-6 with TRBJ1-2; 7 positions match TRBD1. The CDR3 is 12 residues long. Germline CDR1 and CDR2: SGHDT and YYEEEE. V trimming: 2 bases; J trimming: 10 bases; junction bases outside the gene matches: 5. CDR3 in DNA: TGTGCCAGCAGCTTAGGGACAGTCACCTACACCTTC. Translated, it gives CASSLGTVTYTF.

This sequence joins TRBV10-1 and TRBJ2-3; D might be TRBD2 (6 bases). Germline lookup yields CDR1 WNHNN and CDR2 SYGVQD (reference sequence). V lost 4 bases and J 2 bases, leaving 10 bases between the germline ends. This CDR3 is 14 amino acids long. This CDR3 is CASSAAGTTDTQYF. CDR3 coding DNA: TGCGCCAGCAGTGCGGCGGGGACCACAGATACGCAGTATTTT.

The V gene is TRBV19, the J gene TRBJ2-3; 8 bases fit TRBD1. The CDR3 totals 14 residues. After removal of 5 bases from V and 7 bases from J, the junction contained 8 bases not matched to a gene. Per germline, CDR1 LNHDA and CDR2 SQIVND (reference sequence). DNA of the CDR3: TGTGCCAGTAGTCCGAGACAGGGGAGGAATACGCAGTATTTT. It encodes CASSPRQGRNTQYF.

The chain links TRBV18 to TRBJ2-1; 10 bases fit TRBD1. CDR3 length: 16 residues. The germline gives CDR1 KGHSH, CDR2 LQKENI. After removal of 0 bases from V and 5 bases from J, the junction contained 4 bases not matched to a gene. This CDR3 reads CASSPPGTGVNNEQFF. CDR3 in DNA: TGTGCCAGCTCACCACCTGGGACAGGGGTAAACAATGAGCAGTTCTTC.

This chain links TRBV27 with TRBJ2-7, with D perhaps matching TRBD1 (7 bases). Per germline, CDR1 MNHEY and CDR2 SMNVEV (reference sequence). Deletions cut 5 bases from V and 2 bases from J, with 16 bases between. The CDR3 has 15 residues. The CDR3 reads CASSPRQGGPYEQYF. The CDR3 region has the DNA TGTGCCAGCAGTCCCCGACAGGGAGGCCCCTACGAGCAGTACTTC.

V gene TRBV19 combines with J gene TRBJ2-3, with D possibly matching TRBD2 (6 bases). This CDR3 region has 14 residues. The V end was cut by 0 bases, the J end by 4 bases, with 8 bases between. From germline, CDR1 is LNHDA and CDR2 SQIVND (reference sequence). The DNA for the CDR3 is TGTGCCAGTAGTATAGACGGGAGCGCAGATACGCAGTATTTT. Translated, it gives CASSIDGSADTQYF.

This clone was detected only once. In nucleotides, the CDR3 is TGTGCCAGCAGTCCCCAGATTGACAGTGATACGCAGTATTTT. Translation: CASSPQIDSDTQYF. The chain recombines TRBV2 with TRBJ2-3; D is perhaps TRBD1 (5 bases). The germline gives CDR1 SNHLY, CDR2 FYNNEI. CDR3 length equals 14 residues. Trimming shortened V by 5 bases and J by 6 bases, and 15 bases separated the two germline ends.

This clone occurred once. This chain joins TRBV10-3 and TRBJ2-3; 11 bases fit TRBD2. In germline, CDR1 is ENHRY, CDR2 SYGVKD. The length of the CDR3 is 14 residues. Trimming at V came to 6 bases and at J to 4 bases, leaving 3 bases not matched to a gene. DNA for the CDR3: TGTGCCATCAGGGTTAGCGGGGGGGCAGATACGCAGTATTTT. This gives the protein CAIRVSGGADTQYF.

This clone was found a few times. This chain joins TRBV12-3 or TRBV12-4 and TRBJ1-1; 8 bases are a match to TRBD1. CDR3 length equals 13 residues. V trimming: 6 bases; J trimming: 11 bases; junction bases outside the gene matches: 11. CDR3 coding DNA: TGTGCCAGCAGCCCAGGGGGCCCGACGTTGGCTTTCTTT. Amino acids: CASSPGGPTLAFF.

This chain uses TRBV5-4 with TRBJ2-3; 8 bases map to TRBD2. From germline, CDR1 is SGHNT and CDR2 YYREEE (reference sequence). The CDR3 consists of 16 residues. V lost 1 base and J lost 2; bases outside the gene matches: 6. The CDR3 sequence is CASSLLGGGPTDTQYF. The CDR3 DNA follows: TGTGCCAGCAGCTTGTTAGGCGGGGGGCCCACAGATACGCAGTATTTT.

The V and J genes are TRBV9 and TRBJ2-1, with 8 positions matching TRBD2. Trimming cost V 4 bases and J 3 bases; bases outside gene matches: 6. Germline-derived CDR1 and CDR2 are SGDLS and YYNGEE. The CDR3 runs 15 residues. The CDR3 sequence: CASSFERELYNEQFF. CDR3 sequence (DNA): TGTGCCAGCAGCTTCGAGCGGGAGCTCTACAATGAGCAGTTCTTC.

This chain connects TRBV6-5 to TRBJ1-6; D uncertain. V was cut by 2 bases and J by 5 bases, with 4 bases left in between. This CDR3 comprises 13 residues. Germline lookup yields CDR1 MNHEY and CDR2 SVGAGI. CDR3 bases: TGTGCCAGCAGTTACCGGGATAATTCACCCCTCCACTTT. Protein sequence: CASSYRDNSPLHF.

This chain uses TRBV7-8 with TRBJ2-2, with 8 bases fitting TRBD2. This CDR3 has 19 amino acids. The J segment lost 6 bases and the V segment lost 5 bases, leaving 20 bases of the junction unmatched. Germline V lookup: CDR1 SGHVS, CDR2 FQNEAQ. The CDR3 nucleotides read TGTGCCAGCAGCCCTCTCGGGGGTAGCGGGACCGCGACCGCCGGGGAGCTGTTTTTT. Translation gives CASSPLGGSGTATAGELFF. The whole variable domain, remainder taken from reference TRBV7-8 and TRBJ2-2, is GAGVSQSPRYKVAKRGQDVALRCDPISGHVSLFWYQQALGQGPEFLTYFQNEAQLDKSGLPSDRFFAERPEGSVSTLKIQRTQQEDSAVYLCASSPLGGSGTATAGELFFGEGSRLTVL.

The rearrangement links TRBV6-1 to TRBJ2-1; D not resolved. The CDR3 has 12 residues. V was clipped by 6 bases and J by 6 bases, with 9 bases between them. Germline values: CDR1 MNHNS, CDR2 SASEGT. The CDR3 reads CASRVRANEQFF. The CDR3 DNA sequence: TGTGCCAGCAGGGTCCGAGCCAATGAGCAGTTCTTC.